This passage covers 30 T cell receptor beta chains from one sample sequenced in a study of T-cell memory formation after mild COVID-19. TCRdb processed the 5' RACE reads anew with MiXCR; each CDR3 protein has one entry. The table records roughly 400,000 distinct CDR3 sequences, about 17% of them present only once. The sample taken for sequencing was PBMCs or a T cell subset sorted from them (not recorded which). The receptors come from a man in his late teens or twenties who had mild COVID-19 (a few samples of this study predate the infection). Cell type and time point are not known.

The chain joins TRBV4-1 to TRBJ2-7; no clear D gene. Per germline, CDR1 MGHRA and CDR2 YSYEKL. V was cut by 1 base and J by 6 bases, with 16 bases left in between. This CDR3 is built from 15 residues. The DNA of the CDR3 is TGCGCCAGCAGCCAAGGAGTAGGAGTTTCTAGCGAGCAGTACGTC. Protein product: CASSQGVGVSSEQYV.

The chain links TRBV5-1 to TRBJ2-2, with unresolved D. The CDR3 runs 16 residues. Germline V lookup: CDR1 SGHRS, CDR2 YFSETQ. V was pared by 4 bases and J by 1 base, with 14 bases between. In DNA form, the CDR3 reads TGCGCCAGCAGCCCCGAGTGGGCTTTGAACACCGGGGAGCTGTTTTTT. As protein: CASSPEWALNTGELFF.

This clonotype was picked up one time. The chain employs TRBV3-1 and TRBJ2-5; D gene unclear. Germline CDR1 and CDR2: LGHDT and YNNKEL (reference sequence). With 2 bases removed from V and 2 bases from J, the gap between germline ends came to 9 bases. The CDR3 is 14 residues long. The CDR3 reads CASSQWQQQETQYF. DNA of the CDR3: TGTGCCAGCAGCCAATGGCAACAGCAAGAGACCCAGTACTTC.

This clonotype was detected a few times. The rearrangement joins TRBV7-8 to TRBJ2-5; TRBD2 aligns across 8 bases. Looked up from germline, CDR1 is SGHVS and CDR2 is FQNEAQ. Trimming removed 4 bases from V and 2 bases from J; junction bases left unmatched: 6. This CDR3 is built from 15 residues. The DNA for the CDR3 is TGTGCCAGCAGCTATTATAGCGGGAAACAAGAGACCCAGTACTTC. It codes for CASSYYSGKQETQYF.

This clonotype came up a few times. The chain has TRBV7-2 and TRBJ2-1, with 9 nucleotides matching TRBD2. This CDR3 is 19 amino acids long. Germline V gene lookup returns CDR1 SGHTA and CDR2 FQGNSA. The trim removed 4 bases at V and 2 bases at J, leaving 15 bases unmatched. The CDR3 spells CASSWRPGSGGQAYNEQFF. DNA of the CDR3: TGTGCCAGCAGCTGGAGACCCGGTAGCGGGGGCCAAGCCTACAATGAGCAGTTCTTC.

The V and J genes are TRBV11-2 and TRBJ2-7; maybe TRBD2 (5 bases). CDR3 length: 14 residues. Trimming took 0 bases from V and 3 from J, leaving 9 bases between them. Germline lookup yields CDR1 SGHAT and CDR2 FQNNGV. CDR3 in DNA: TGTGCCAGCAGCTTAGACCCTAGCAACTACGAGCAGTACTTC. This sequence encodes CASSLDPSNYEQYF.

There are a few counts of this clonotype. The chain recombines TRBV20-1 with TRBJ2-1; 11 bases are a match to TRBD2. CDR1 DFQATT and CDR2 SNEGSKA come from the germline V gene (reference sequence). This CDR3 region has 14 residues. The trim removed 5 bases at V and 4 bases at J, leaving 4 bases unmatched. Here the CDR3 DNA reads TGCAGTGCTCTAACTAGCGGGGGATACAATGAGCAGTTCTTC. Translated, it gives CSALTSGGYNEQFF.

This clonotype was observed a handful of times. The CDR3 loop is CASSPSTFGETQYF. The CDR3 region has the DNA TGTGCCAGCAGCCCCTCGACCTTTGGTGAGACCCAGTACTTC. The V call is TRBV5-6, the J call TRBJ2-5; D gene unclear. The germline CDR1 and CDR2 sequences are SGHDT and YYEEEE. The CDR3 is 14 amino acids. The V end was cut by 4 bases, the J end by 5 bases, with 15 bases between.

There are a few counts of this clonotype. The chain is built from TRBV6-1 and TRBJ1-5; D not resolved. Looked up from germline, CDR1 is MNHNS and CDR2 is SASEGT. This CDR3 is built from 13 residues. V lost 8 bases and J 4 bases, leaving 12 bases between the germline ends. CDR3 coding DNA: TGTGCCAGCGAAGCTACGGGGAATCAGCCCCAGCATTTT. This encodes CASEATGNQPQHF.

This chain links TRBV27 with TRBJ2-2, with D possibly matching TRBD2 (7 bases). CDR1 and CDR2 from the germline V gene are MNHEY and SMNVEV (reference sequence). V was cut by 2 bases and J by 6 bases, with 10 bases left in between. CDR3 size: 14 residues. CDR3: CASSLGGAAGELFF. As DNA, the CDR3 is TGTGCCAGCAGTTTAGGGGGGGCGGCCGGGGAGCTGTTTTTT.

A few counts support this clonotype. The rearrangement links TRBV12-3 or TRBV12-4 to TRBJ2-3, with D possibly being TRBD2 (5 bases). V gave up 1 base and J gave up 2 bases, with 13 bases separating them. The CDR3 totals 16 residues. The CDR3 region is CASSLVIGEITDTQYF. The CDR3 DNA is TGTGCCAGCAGTTTAGTCATCGGGGAGATCACAGATACGCAGTATTTT.

The chain links TRBV20-1 to TRBJ2-2; 7 bases align to TRBD2. The germline V gene has CDR1 DFQATT and CDR2 SNEGSKA (reference sequence). Unmatched junction bases numbered 0, after V lost 1 base and J lost 1 base. The CDR3 is 14 amino acids. As DNA, the CDR3 is TGCAGTGCTAGAGCGGGGGGGAACACCGGGGAGCTGTTTTTT. This encodes CSARAGGNTGELFF.

The gene calls are TRBV6-5 and TRBJ2-7; D unresolved. The CDR3 sequence is 13 residues long. The ends were cut back, 2 bases at V and 1 base at J, with 6 bases in the middle. Germline assignment: CDR1 MNHEY and CDR2 SVGAGI. DNA of the CDR3: TGTGCCAGCAGTTACACCCAGTCCTACGAGCAGTACTTC. It encodes CASSYTQSYEQYF.

This clonotype was seen many times. The chain combines TRBV6-1 with TRBJ2-1, with 8 nucleotides matching TRBD1. Germline CDR1 is MNHNS and CDR2 is SASEGT. V dropped 1 base and J dropped 6; count of bases not matched to a gene: 8. There are 16 residues in the CDR3. The CDR3 is CASSEGTGKSRNEQFF. CDR3 bases: TGTGCCAGCAGTGAAGGGACAGGGAAAAGTCGCAATGAGCAGTTCTTC.

The rearrangement links TRBV29-1 to TRBJ1-2; a weak D match, TRBD1 (5 bases). The CDR3 runs to 14 residues. V gave up 1 base and J gave up 3 bases, with 12 bases separating them. Germline assignment: CDR1 SQVTM and CDR2 ANQGSEA. CDR3 DNA: TGCAGCGTTGAAGCATGGGACCGAGACTATGGCTACACCTTC. Translated, it gives CSVEAWDRDYGYTF.

This chain uses TRBV5-1 with TRBJ2-3; TRBD2 matches 10 bases. Germline-derived CDR1 and CDR2 are SGHRS and YFSETQ. Trimming took 2 bases from V and 2 from J; bases not matched to a gene: 2. The length of the CDR3 is 15 residues. DNA for the CDR3: TGCGCCAGCAGCTTTAGCGGGGGGACCACAGATACGCAGTATTTT. Its translation: CASSFSGGTTDTQYF.

This rearrangement joins TRBV27 to TRBJ2-2; D gene ambiguous. V gave up 1 base and J gave up 4 bases, with 10 bases separating them. CDR1 is MNHEY and CDR2 is SMNVEV in the germline V gene (reference sequence). This CDR3 has 15 residues. As DNA, the CDR3 is TGTGCCAGCAGTTTATTGGCACTATCCACCGGGGAGCTGTTTTTT. Its translation: CASSLLALSTGELFF.

The chain joins TRBV7-6 to TRBJ1-1; 7 nucleotides align to TRBD1. The CDR3 is 18 residues long. The ends lost 2 bases at V and 0 bases at J; junction bases unmatched: 12. Germline V lookup: CDR1 SGHVS, CDR2 FNYEAQ. The CDR3 loop reads CASSLRGWAGGMNTEAFF. For the CDR3, the DNA is TGTGCCAGCAGCTTACGGGGTTGGGCAGGGGGGATGAACACTGAAGCTTTCTTT.

The sample holds many counts of this clonotype. The V and J genes are TRBV12-3 or TRBV12-4 and TRBJ1-2, with 10 bases fitting TRBD1. J gave up 7 bases and V 2 bases, and 10 bases lay outside the gene matches. The CDR3 has 16 amino acids. The CDR3 nucleotides are TGTGCCAGCAGTTTATCTGTCGTGGGACAGGGGTTTGGCTACACCTTC. It specifies CASSLSVVGQGFGYTF.

In its sample, this clonotype was seen many times. The gene calls are TRBV5-1 and TRBJ2-3; no clear D. Looked up from germline, CDR1 is SGHRS and CDR2 is YFSETQ. Trimming left V 7 bases short and J 2 bases short, with 17 bases between. This CDR3 has 15 residues. The CDR3 DNA is TGCGCCAGCGGGGTTACACCTCTTTTCACAGATACGCAGTATTTT. As protein: CASGVTPLFTDTQYF.

This clonotype was observed many times. J is TRBJ2-1 and V is TRBV7-2, with D perhaps TRBD2 (6 bases). Deletions cut 2 bases from V and 0 bases from J, with 11 bases between. In germline, CDR1 is SGHTA, CDR2 FQGNSA. The CDR3 covers 16 residues. The CDR3 DNA sequence: TGTGCCAGCAGCTTAACGTGGAGGGGCTCCTACAATGAGCAGTTCTTC. Residues: CASSLTWRGSYNEQFF.

This clonotype occurred once. The rearrangement links TRBV7-2 to TRBJ2-3; 8 bases align to TRBD2. CDR3 length: 16 residues. The ends lost 5 bases at V and 4 bases at J; junction bases unmatched: 11. Per the germline V gene, CDR1 is SGHTA and CDR2 is FQGNSA. The CDR3 loop is CASSPPERGWADTQYF. The CDR3 DNA follows: TGTGCCAGCAGCCCCCCTGAGCGGGGGTGGGCAGATACGCAGTATTTT.

The V call is TRBV6-5, the J call TRBJ2-7; 8 bases are a match to TRBD2. V lost 6 bases to trimming and J lost 5 bases; unmatched junction nucleotides: 3. The CDR3 contains 12 residues. The V gene's germline CDR1 is MNHEY and CDR2 SVGAGI. CDR3 region: CASSGLANEQYF. The CDR3 DNA is TGTGCCAGCAGCGGACTAGCCAACGAGCAGTACTTC.

Ten or more counts support this clonotype. V and J are TRBV7-8 and TRBJ2-2; TRBD2 agrees at 8 bases. The CDR3 runs to 17 residues. The V segment lost 5 bases and the J segment 7 bases; nucleotides outside the gene matches: 15. Per germline, CDR1 SGHVS and CDR2 FQNEAQ. Written as DNA, the CDR3 is TGTGCCAGCAGCCTCTTGGGCACGGGGGGGCCCAGCGGGGAGCTGTTTTTT. Its protein product is CASSLLGTGGPSGELFF.

The sample holds many counts of this clonotype. The chain combines TRBV7-7 with TRBJ2-2; a possible D gene is TRBD1 (6 bases). Per germline, CDR1 SSHAT and CDR2 FNYEAQ (reference sequence). The CDR3 consists of 14 residues. V lost 5 bases, J lost 1 base, and 8 bases lay in between. The CDR3 loop reads CASSLDRNTGELFF. In DNA, the CDR3 is TGTGCCAGCAGCCTGGACAGGAACACCGGGGAGCTGTTTTTT.

The chain carries TRBV29-1 and TRBJ1-1, with D tentatively TRBD1 (6 bases). Trimming took 7 bases from V and 2 from J, leaving 14 bases between them. The CDR3 is made up of 13 amino acids. Germline values: CDR1 SQVTM, CDR2 ANQGSEA. Here the CDR3 DNA reads TGCAGCGGGGTACAGGGTACCAACACTGAAGCTTTCTTT. It codes for CSGVQGTNTEAFF.

This clonotype was counted only a few times. The chain links TRBV4-3 to TRBJ1-2; TRBD1 matches 7 bases. The CDR3 is made up of 14 amino acids. Trimming at V came to 0 bases and at J to 4 bases, leaving 2 bases not matched to a gene. Germline V gene data show CDR1 as LGHNA and CDR2 as YSLEER. The CDR3 loop is CASSQDDRVYGYTF. The CDR3 nucleotides read TGCGCCAGCAGCCAAGATGACAGGGTCTATGGCTACACCTTC.

J is TRBJ1-1 and V is TRBV5-1, with 10 bases identical to TRBD1. Germline CDR1 and CDR2: SGHRS and YFSETQ. V lost 6 bases to trimming and J lost 4 bases; unmatched junction nucleotides: 9. The CDR3 loop spans 15 amino acids. CDR3 in DNA: TGCGCCAGCAAGGGGCCCCGACAGGGGGCCACTGAAGCTTTCTTT. This sequence encodes CASKGPRQGATEAFF.

The chain couples TRBV29-1 to TRBJ2-1; D gene uncertain. The CDR3 runs 12 residues. V dropped 3 bases and J dropped 6 bases, with 9 bases sitting between them. Germline lookup yields CDR1 SQVTM and CDR2 ANQGSEA. The CDR3 nucleotides are TGCAGCGTTGAGCCGGGTGGCAATGAGCAGTTCTTC. Translated, it gives CSVEPGGNEQFF.

The chain employs TRBV15 and TRBJ2-2, with D hard to call. The germline V gene encodes CDR1 LNHNV and CDR2 YYDKDF (reference sequence). V was pared by 5 bases and J by 7 bases, with 8 bases between. The CDR3 runs to 12 residues. CDR3 nucleotides: TGTGCCACCAGCGGTTTTGGCGGGGAGCTGTTTTTT. Amino acid sequence: CATSGFGGELFF.